Listed below are T cell receptor beta chains from one sample, sequenced in a study of Ad26.COV2.S vaccination and SARS-CoV-2 variants. TCRdb's table, derived via immunoSEQ multiplex PCR, lists solely in-frame clones and lacks some. The sample carries around 250,000 clones, around 90% recorded once. The sequencing used peripheral blood, collected in a trial of Ad26.COV2.S vaccine versus placebo. The receptor source for this set is a person between 18 and 65 years old who received the Ad26.COV2.S COVID-19 vaccine or a placebo. Both conserved end residues are part of each CDR3. The order of the fields is D gene, J gene, clone size, V gene, CDR3 DNA, CDR3 protein. The D gene is left open where the match is weak. Expanded clones are given a class, and other clones once, few, many or no size at all.

TRBD1,TRBJ1-4,NA,TRBV5-6,TGTGCCAGCAGCTTGGCACAGGGGGCGAGTGAAAAACTGTTTTTT,CASSLAQGASEKLFF
TRBD1,TRBJ1-1,NA,TRBV10-3,TGTGCCACCCAACAGGGGGCAGGCACTGAAGCTTTCTTT,CATQQGAGTEAFF
NA,TRBJ2-3,NA,TRBV27,TGTGCCAGCAGTTTTGGAGGGGCTAGCACAGATACGCAGTATTTT,CASSFGGASTDTQYF
NA,TRBJ1-5,NA,TRBV10-3,TGTGCCATCAGTCTTTCGGGGAATCAGCCCCAGCATTTT,CAISLSGNQPQHF
TRBD1,TRBJ1-2,NA,TRBV30,TGTGCCTGGACCAGCCGGGACAGGGCTCTATTCTATGGCTACACCTTC,CAWTSRDRALFYGYTF
NA,TRBJ2-4,NA,TRBV7-9,TGTGCCAGCAGCTTAGCGGGGGCAAGTCCCCGGGCGGGAGACATTCAGTACTTC,CASSLAGASPRAGDIQYF
NA,TRBJ2-3,NA,TRBV5-1,TGCGCCAGCAGCTTTAACGGGGCGAGCACAGATACGCAGTATTTT,CASSFNGASTDTQYF
NA,TRBJ2-3,NA,TRBV19,TGTGCCCTGCCGGCCCCAGGGACTTTGGATACGCAGTATTTT,CALPAPGTLDTQYF
NA,TRBJ2-2,NA,TRBV7-6,TGTGCCAGCAGCTATTCCGGGTCCGACACCGGGGAGCTGTTTTTT,CASSYSGSDTGELFF
NA,TRBJ1-4,NA,TRBV5-1,TGCGCCAGCAGCTCCCTGACAGAAGGGGCTGAAAAACTGTTTTTT,CASSSLTEGAEKLFF
NA,TRBJ1-1,NA,TRBV7-2,TGTGCCAGCAGCTTAAACAGGGCCGGGAACACTGAAGCTTTCTTT,CASSLNRAGNTEAFF
NA,TRBJ1-2,NA,TRBV2,TGTGCCAGCGGGCTCTCTAACTATGGCTACACCTTC,CASGLSNYGYTF
NA,TRBJ1-2,NA,TRBV5-4,TGTGCCAGCAGCCAAACCTCGAACTATGGCTACACCTTC,CASSQTSNYGYTF
NA,TRBJ2-3,NA,TRBV7-2,TGTGCCAGCAACATGAGGGGAGCAGATACGCAGTATTTT,CASNMRGADTQYF
TRBD2,TRBJ2-2,NA,TRBV24-1,TGTGCCACCAGTGATTTCGCCGGTAGCGGGAGTCCCGGGGAGCTGTTTTTT,CATSDFAGSGSPGELFF
NA,TRBJ2-6,NA,TRBV6-5,TGTGCCAGCAGTTACTTCTTTGGTGGGGCCAACGTCCTGACTTTC,CASSYFFGGANVLTF
NA,TRBJ1-5,NA,TRBV7-9,TGTGCCAGCAGCTTAGGATCAGCATATAGCAATCAGCCCCAGCATTTT,CASSLGSAYSNQPQHF
TRBD2,TRBJ2-7,NA,TRBV7-8,TGTGCCAGCAGCATTAGCGGGGGCCGCTACGAGCAGTACTTC,CASSISGGRYEQYF
NA,TRBJ2-1,NA,TRBV27,TGTGCCAGCGTAGGGTCCCGACTCAATGAGCAGTTCTTC,CASVGSRLNEQFF
TRBD1,TRBJ1-2,few,TRBV4-1,TGCGCCAGCAGCCGCGACAGGGGGGTAGGATATGGCTACACCTTC,CASSRDRGVGYGYTF
TRBD1,TRBJ1-2,NA,TRBV7-2,TGTGCCAGCAGCTTAAGGGGGGGAGCCGAGGACAGGAACTATGGCTACACCTTC,CASSLRGGAEDRNYGYTF
NA,TRBJ2-3,NA,TRBV14,TGTGCCAGCAGCAGGGCGGCCCCGGCAGATACGCAGTATTTT,CASSRAAPADTQYF
NA,TRBJ1-2,NA,TRBV5-1,TGCGCCAGCAGCCTGACAGGACCATATGGCTACACCTTC,CASSLTGPYGYTF
TRBD1,TRBJ1-4,NA,TRBV3-1/TRBV3-2,TGTGCCAGCAGCCAAGGGGGGACAGGCTTACGTGAAAAACTGTTTTTT,CASSQGGTGLREKLFF
NA,TRBJ2-3,once,TRBV4-2,TGTGCCAGCAGCCATGCGTTCTGGGGGGCCAGCACAGATACGCAGTATTTT,CASSHAFWGASTDTQYF
NA,TRBJ2-2,NA,TRBV9,TGTGCCAGCAGTTCCTACGGCGCTAACACCGGGGAGCTGTTTTTT,CASSSYGANTGELFF
NA,TRBJ1-2,NA,TRBV6-5,TGTGCCAGCACTCGACTAGGTAGTTGGGGCTATGGCTACACCTTC,CASTRLGSWGYGYTF
NA,TRBJ1-3,NA,TRBV7-8,TGTGCCAGCAGCTTACTTCCAGGCTCTGGAAACACCATATATTTT,CASSLLPGSGNTIYF
NA,TRBJ1-1,NA,TRBV6-2/TRBV6-3,TGTGCCAGCAGTTACATATCCACGATCAACACTGAAGCTTTCTTT,CASSYISTINTEAFF
NA,TRBJ2-5,once,TRBV12-1,TGTGCCAGCAGCCTGGGACTAGCGGGGCAAGAGACCCAGTACTTC,CASSLGLAGQETQYF
NA,TRBJ2-1,NA,TRBV12-3/TRBV12-4,TGTGCCAGCACGCGGGTTGAGAATGAGCAGTTCTTC,CASTRVENEQFF
NA,TRBJ1-2,NA,TRBV7-8,TGTGCCAGCAGCTCCTCAGGACCCTATGGCTACACCTTC,CASSSSGPYGYTF
NA,TRBJ1-2,NA,TRBV14,TGTGCCAGCAGCCTAGGGGGGTTAATCGGCTACACCTTC,CASSLGGLIGYTF
NA,TRBJ2-3,once,TRBV7-9,TGTGCCAGCAGCCGGGGCGCGGCGGGGCGCGCAGATACGCAGTATTTT,CASSRGAAGRADTQYF
NA,TRBJ2-1,once,TRBV4-2,TGTGCCAGCAGCCAAGGTAGGGGAGAGGAATACAATGAGCAGTTCTTC,CASSQGRGEEYNEQFF
NA,TRBJ1-6,NA,TRBV30,TGTGCCTGGAAAGTCGGAGGAGTTTCACCCCTCCACTTT,CAWKVGGVSPLHF
NA,TRBJ2-3,once,TRBV18,TGTGCCAGCTCACCTGGGTCAGATACGCAGTATTTT,CASSPGSDTQYF
NA,TRBJ2-5,NA,TRBV11-3,TGTGCCAGCAGCTTAGCCCTCCCCAAGCTAGCAGGAGAGACCCAGTACTTC,CASSLALPKLAGETQYF
NA,TRBJ1-3,NA,TRBV6-5,TGTGCCAGCTACGTGGCCTCTGGAAACACCATATATTTT,CASYVASGNTIYF
NA,TRBJ1-2,NA,TRBV10-2,TGCGCCAGCAGTCGACAGGTTAACTATGGCTACACCTTC,CASSRQVNYGYTF
NA,TRBJ2-1,few,TRBV29-1,TGCAGCGTTGTCAGGGACAATGAGCAGTTCTTC,CSVVRDNEQFF
TRBD1,TRBJ1-2,NA,TRBV4-3,TGCGCCAGCAGCCAAGAACAACAGGGGGGTATCTATGGCTACACCTTC,CASSQEQQGGIYGYTF
TRBD2,TRBJ2-1,NA,TRBV6-6,TGTGCCAGCAGTCGCCGCCCTAGCGGGAGTGTCTACAATGAGCAGTTCTTC,CASSRRPSGSVYNEQFF
NA,TRBJ1-6,NA,TRBV5-1,TGCGCCAGCAGCTTGGGGATGGGGTTCCCCGCAAATTCACCCCTCCACTTT,CASSLGMGFPANSPLHF
TRBD1,TRBJ2-5,NA,TRBV30,TGTGCCTGGAGGGGATCAGGGGGAGAGACCCAGTACTTC,CAWRGSGGETQYF
NA,TRBJ1-5,NA,TRBV5-8,TGTGCCAGCAGCTTGGGCGGAATATATAGCAATCAGCCCCAGCATTTT,CASSLGGIYSNQPQHF
NA,TRBJ2-5,NA,TRBV20-1,TGCAGTGCTAGGGACCAAGAGACCCAGTACTTC,CSARDQETQYF
NA,TRBJ1-2,NA,TRBV6-5,TGTGCCAGCAGGCCCCAGGGGCAGGGCGGCTATGGCTACACCTTC,CASRPQGQGGYGYTF
NA,TRBJ1-5,NA,TRBV27,TGTGCCAGCAGTTTATCGGGCGGGATCAATCAGCCCCAGCATTTT,CASSLSGGINQPQHF
NA,TRBJ2-2,NA,TRBV7-2,TGTGCCAGCAGTCGCCGGGACCTTTACCCCACCGGGGAGCTGTTTTTT,CASSRRDLYPTGELFF
TRBD1,TRBJ1-1,NA,TRBV6-1,TGTGCCAGCAGTTTGGGACAGGGGCTTCGGACTGAAGCTTTCTTT,CASSLGQGLRTEAFF
NA,TRBJ2-3,NA,TRBV3-1/TRBV3-2,TGTGCCAGCAGCCTTGGAGTGCCCCACGGATCGCAGTATTTT,CASSLGVPHGSQYF
TRBD1,TRBJ1-6,NA,TRBV7-9,TGTGCCAGCACCCCGACAGGGAGTAACTCACCCCTCCACTTT,CASTPTGSNSPLHF
NA,TRBJ2-5,NA,TRBV21-1,TGTGCCAGCAGCAAAGGCGACAGGGGCCAAGAGACCCAGTACTTC,CASSKGDRGQETQYF
TRBD2,TRBJ2-3,NA,TRBV5-1,TGCGCCAGCAGCCCGCTAGGACCCGGGACTAGCGGAGATACGCAGTATTTT,CASSPLGPGTSGDTQYF
NA,TRBJ1-6,many,TRBV25-1,TGTGCCAGCAGTGACACGAGCAATTCACCCCTCCACTTT,CASSDTSNSPLHF
NA,TRBJ2-3,NA,TRBV27,TGTGCCAGCAGACCGAAGTCAGGGATCAGGGGAGATACGCAGTATTTT,CASRPKSGIRGDTQYF
TRBD1,TRBJ1-3,few,TRBV30,TGTGCCTGGAGTGTACTGGACAGGGCTGGAAACACCATATATTTT,CAWSVLDRAGNTIYF
TRBD2,TRBJ2-5,NA,TRBV28,TGTGCCAGCGGGCCCGGGGGGCAAGAGACCCAGTACTTC,CASGPGGQETQYF
NA,TRBJ1-1,NA,TRBV11-2,TGTGCCAGCAGCTTAGTTGTCCGGGGGCAAGACACTGAAGCTTTCTTT,CASSLVVRGQDTEAFF